Listed below are T cell receptor beta chains from one sample, sequenced in a study of molecular identifiers for immune sequencing clone quantification. TCRdb re-called the PCR reads with MiXCR, one entry per CDR3 protein. This sample carries about 320,000 distinct CDR3 sequences, 24% of them seen once, and the ten largest clones take about 0.73%. The sample consisted of naive CD8+ T cells from blood, with Jurkat cell RNA spiked in. These receptors all come from a human donor in good health. Some libraries in this study had Jurkat cell RNA spiked in. Each CDR3 is given with its conserved first and last residue. D genes are given only for firm matches. Expanded clones get a size class; other rows say once, few or many, or leave the size out.

>TRBV6-6|-|-|TRBJ1-1
CASSYLGYTEAFF
TGTGCCAGCAGTTACCTCGGTTACACTGAAGCTTTCTTT
>TRBV6-6|-|-|TRBJ2-1
CAAASVAYNEQFF
TGTGCCGCAGCGTCAGTCGCCTACAATGAGCAGTTCTTC
>TRBV29-1|many|-|TRBJ2-2
CSVEAFGGTGELFF
TGCAGCGTTGAAGCTTTCGGGGGTACCGGGGAGCTGTTTTTT
>TRBV4-3|many|-|TRBJ1-3
CASSPGVSSGNTIYF
TGCGCCAGCAGCCCCGGGGTGTCCTCTGGAAACACCATATATTTT
>TRBV4-3|many|TRBD1|TRBJ1-4
CASSQGTGGNEKLFF
TGCGCCAGCAGCCAAGGGACAGGGGGAAATGAAAAACTGTTTTTT
>TRBV12-3/TRBV12-4|many|TRBD2|TRBJ2-1
CASSFGTSGYNEQFF
TGTGCCAGCAGTTTTGGGACTAGCGGATACAATGAGCAGTTCTTC
>TRBV4-1|many|TRBD1|TRBJ2-7
CASSQGTGVSYEQYF
TGCGCCAGCAGCCAGGGGACAGGGGTGTCATACGAGCAGTACTTC
>TRBV7-2|-|-|TRBJ2-3
CASSLVGRSGWTGTQYF
TGTGCCAGCAGCTTGGTCGGGCGTAGCGGGTGGACAGGTACGCAGTATTTT
>TRBV9|-|-|TRBJ2-3
CASSAPPGPVGTDTQYF
TGTGCCAGCAGCGCCCCGCCGGGTCCCGTAGGCACAGATACGCAGTATTTT
>TRBV5-4|-|TRBD1|TRBJ2-7
CATPPDRGPWEQYF
TGTGCCACCCCCCCCGACAGGGGGCCTTGGGAGCAGTACTTC
>TRBV27|-|-|TRBJ1-5
CASSMGRNQPQHF
TGTGCCAGCAGTATGGGTCGGAATCAGCCCCAGCATTTT
>TRBV10-3|many|-|TRBJ2-7
CAISHDSYEQYF
TGTGCCATCAGTCACGACTCCTACGAGCAGTACTTC
>TRBV27|few|TRBD2|TRBJ2-1
CASSFSSGADNEQFF
TGTGCCAGCAGTTTTTCTAGCGGAGCTGACAATGAGCAGTTCTTC
>TRBV12-3/TRBV12-4|few|-|TRBJ2-5
CASSFGPRPETQYF
TGTGCCAGCAGTTTTGGGCCACGACCAGAGACCCAGTACTTC
>TRBV12-3/TRBV12-4|many|-|TRBJ1-1
CASSSFFTEAFF
TGTGCCAGCAGTTCCTTTTTCACTGAAGCTTTCTTT
>TRBV6-1|few|-|TRBJ1-1
CASSEGVIVTEAFF
TGTGCCAGCAGTGAAGGAGTCATAGTCACTGAAGCTTTCTTT
>TRBV7-9|-|-|TRBJ2-1
CASTSGQGAYNEQFF
TGTGCCAGCACCTCCGGTCAGGGTGCCTACAATGAGCAGTTCTTC
>TRBV3-1|-|TRBD2|TRBJ2-7
CASSQDLTSGAYEQYF
TGTGCCAGCAGCCAAGATCTCACTAGCGGGGCCTACGAGCAGTACTTC
>TRBV6-2/TRBV6-3|few|-|TRBJ1-2
CASSYMPITNYGYTF
TGTGCCAGCAGTTACATGCCGATTACTAACTATGGCTACACCTTC
>TRBV7-9|many|TRBD1|TRBJ2-3
CASSSGQGSTDTQYF
TGTGCCAGCAGTTCAGGACAGGGGAGCACAGATACGCAGTATTTT
>TRBV9|-|TRBD1|TRBJ1-1
CASSVTGAIAAEAFF
TGTGCCAGCAGCGTGACAGGGGCAATAGCGGCTGAAGCTTTCTTT
>TRBV27|-|-|TRBJ2-7
CASSWRGNYEQYF
TGTGCCAGCAGTTGGAGGGGGAACTACGAGCAGTACTTC